A single sample is the source of the 5 T cell receptor beta chains below, sequenced in a study of T cell responses to AZD1222 COVID-19 vaccine. Data came from immunoSEQ multiplex PCR; TCRdb stores just in-frame clones and leaves some out. Altogether some 190,000 clones are present, less than 95% being singletons, with the ten largest covering over 1.5%. Sample: peripheral blood, taken 28 days after the second dose of the MenACWY control vaccine. The receptors were gathered from an adult who received the MenACWY meningococcal vaccine as a control.

The chain combines TRBV27 with TRBJ1-5; a weak D match, TRBD1 (6 bases). Germline values: CDR1 MNHEY, CDR2 SMNVEV (reference sequence). V gave up 4 bases and J gave up 4 bases, with 14 bases separating them. The CDR3 extends over 15 amino acids. The CDR3 here is CASSSIRGPNQPQHF. CDR3 bases: TGTGCCAGCAGTTCGATCCGGGGGCCAAATCAGCCCCAGCATTTT.

The chain uses TRBV24-1 and TRBJ2-6, with D maybe TRBD2 (6 bases). Trimming took off 4 bases at V and 4 bases at J, with 13 bases between the two ends. The germline V gene has CDR1 KGHDR and CDR2 SFDVKD. CDR3 length: 16 residues. CDR3 amino acids: CATSDRSGGGANVLTF. The DNA of the CDR3 is TGTGCCACCAGTGACCGCTCAGGAGGGGGGGCCAACGTCCTGACTTTC.

This chain connects TRBV28 to TRBJ1-5; D is undetermined. Trimming cost V 7 bases and J 3 bases, with 13 bases left between them. The CDR3 has 14 amino acids. The germline CDR1 and CDR2 sequences are MDHEN and SYDVKM. CDR3 residues: CASTGDPPNQPQHF. CDR3 DNA: TGTGCCAGCACCGGGGATCCCCCCAATCAGCCCCAGCATTTT.

The chain recombines TRBV21-1 with TRBJ1-5. TRBV21-1 has pseudogene status. The CDR3 is made up of 16 amino acids. CDR3: CASSKRGTLENQPQHF. The CDR3 coding sequence is TGTGCCAGCAGCAAACGGGGGACGTTGGAGAATCAGCCCCAGCATTTT.

J is TRBJ1-3 and V is TRBV6-4; D remains ambiguous. CDR1 MRHNA and CDR2 SNTAGT come from the germline V gene. The CDR3 extends over 14 amino acids. V was clipped by 2 bases and J by 2 bases, with 7 bases between them. CDR3 nucleotides: TGTGCCAGCAGTGACAGGGAGGCTGGAAACACCATATATTTT. Translation gives CASSDREAGNTIYF.